The 16 T cell receptor beta chains below come from one sample, sequenced in a study of T cells in Graves' hyperthyroidism and ophthalmopathy. Amplification yielded TCR beta CDR3 regions, with RNA transcripts as the source. HTBI primers were the set used in a first-round RT-PCR of the TCR CDR3. TCRdb itself ran the multiplex PCR reads through MiXCR, one entry per CDR3 protein. In the table there are about 360,000 distinct CDR3 sequences, less than 15% of which are singletons. The sequenced sample was blood. The source is a woman younger than 35 with Graves' hyperthyroidism.

The gene calls are TRBV27 and TRBJ2-4; unclear D gene. This CDR3 is built from 18 residues. Trimming took 2 bases from V and 1 from J, leaving 18 bases between them. The germline V gene encodes CDR1 MNHEY and CDR2 SMNVEV (reference sequence). This chain's CDR3 is CASSLSPLGIWAKNIQYF. For the CDR3, the DNA is TGTGCCAGCAGTTTAAGTCCTTTGGGGATTTGGGCCAAAAACATTCAGTACTTC.

The table lists this clonotype with many counts. The rearrangement links TRBV9 to TRBJ1-2; TRBD1 matches at 7 bases. Trimming at V came to 3 bases and at J to 5 bases, leaving 7 bases not matched to a gene. This CDR3 comprises 14 residues. Per the germline V gene, CDR1 is SGDLS and CDR2 is YYNGEE. This CDR3 reads CASSGGGQQYGYTF. The CDR3 DNA sequence: TGTGCCAGCAGCGGCGGGGGACAGCAATATGGCTACACCTTC. The complete variable domain, with remaining parts taken from reference TRBV9 and TRBJ1-2, reads DSGVTQTPKHLITATGQRVTLRCSPRSGDLSVYWYQQSLDQGLQFLIQYYNGEERAKGNILERFSAQQFPDLHSELNLSSLELGDSALYFCASSGGGQQYGYTFGSGTRLTVV.

Many counts were recorded for this clonotype. This sequence joins TRBV18 and TRBJ2-3; 7 bases match TRBD1. The CDR3 is made up of 14 amino acids. V shed 7 bases and J 2 bases; nucleotides not matched to a gene: 6. Germline CDR1 is KGHSH and CDR2 is LQKENI. The CDR3 DNA follows: TGTGCCAGCTTGACAGGGAGTGTCACAGATACGCAGTATTTT. Translated, it gives CASLTGSVTDTQYF.

This clonotype has more than one count but fewer than ten. The J gene is TRBJ2-1, the V gene TRBV10-3; no reliable D call. V lost 3 bases, J lost 9 bases, and 6 bases lay in between. The CDR3 runs to 11 residues. The germline V gene has CDR1 ENHRY and CDR2 SYGVKD. The CDR3: CAISDWFEQFF. CDR3 in DNA: TGTGCCATCAGTGACTGGTTTGAGCAGTTCTTC.

This clonotype was counted at least ten times. The chain combines TRBV6-2 or TRBV6-3 with TRBJ2-6; D uncertain. CDR3 length: 13 amino acids. Germline assignment: CDR1 MNHEY and CDR2 SVGEGT. The CDR3 DNA is TGTGCTACGGTACCCGCTGGGGCCAACGTCCTGACTTTC. It yields the protein CATVPAGANVLTF.

This clonotype has a count of ten or more. J is TRBJ2-5 and V is TRBV2; the match to TRBD2 covers 13 bases. CDR1 SNHLY and CDR2 FYNNEI come from the germline V gene. The CDR3 totals 16 residues. V shed 6 bases, J shed 1 base, and the junction held 5 bases outside the gene matches. The CDR3 DNA reads as TGTGCCAGCAGCTCCGGACTAGCGGGGGCCCAAGAGACCCAGTACTTC. It is translated as CASSSGLAGAQETQYF.

This clonotype was seen a handful of times. The chain employs TRBV28 and TRBJ1-1; D gene unclear. Trimming removed 2 bases from V and 5 bases from J, with 12 bases in between. Germline assignment: CDR1 MDHEN and CDR2 SYDVKM. The CDR3 extends over 14 amino acids. CDR3 in amino acids: CASSLLPRETEAFF. DNA for the CDR3: TGTGCCAGCAGTTTACTCCCTAGGGAGACTGAAGCTTTCTTT.

The chain uses TRBV4-1 and TRBJ1-5; perhaps TRBD1 as D (6 bases). The germline V and J ends were trimmed by 4 bases and 3 bases, with 10 bases remaining between them. Germline V gene sequence: CDR1 MGHRA, CDR2 YSYEKL. This CDR3 has 14 residues. For the CDR3, the DNA is TGCGCCAGCAGCCTCGGACAGTTCAATCAGCCCCAGCATTTT. This codes for CASSLGQFNQPQHF.

Of note for this clonotype: Sequence at one end of the junction differs from germline and may be a read error. The chain recombines TRBV5-1 with TRBJ2-1; 9 positions match TRBD2. CDR1 is SGHRS, CDR2 YFSETQ, per germline. This CDR3 region has 16 residues. CDR3 DNA sequence: TGTGCCAGCAGCCCTGAGCGGGAGGTCGCCTACAATGAGCAGTTCTTC. Its protein product is CASSPEREVAYNEQFF. Full variable domain (outside the CDR3, taken from reference TRBV5-1 and TRBJ2-1): KAGVTQTPRYLIKTRGQQVTLSCSPISGHRSVSWYQQTPGQGLQFLFEYFSETQRNKGNFPGRFSGRQFSNSRSEMNVSTLELGDSALYLCASSPEREVAYNEQFFGPGTRLTVL.

The rearrangement joins TRBV5-1 to TRBJ2-1, with TRBD2 as a possible D gene (6 bases). V lost 4 bases to trimming and J lost 0 bases, with 11 bases between them. The CDR3 totals 15 residues. From germline, CDR1 is SGHRS and CDR2 YFSETQ. The CDR3 DNA reads TGCGCCAGCAGCGTGTGGGGAGGCTCCTACAATGAGCAGTTCTTC. It encodes CASSVWGGSYNEQFF.

In its sample, this clonotype was seen many times. CDR3 sequence (DNA): TGTGCCTGGAGGTCCGGTTCAGCTAGCACAGATACGCAGTATTTT. Amino acid sequence: CAWRSGSASTDTQYF. The chain combines TRBV30 with TRBJ2-3, with D uncertain. The CDR3 is 15 residues long. Germline V gene data show CDR1 as GTSNPN and CDR2 as SVGIG (reference sequence). The V and J ends lost 3 bases and 0 bases respectively, with 13 bases between them.

This clonotype has a count of ten or more. The rearrangement joins TRBV20-1 to TRBJ1-5; 9 positions match TRBD1. Germline CDR1 is DFQATT and CDR2 is SNEGSKA (reference sequence). V was clipped by 5 bases and J by 1 base; unmatched bases: 6. The CDR3 length is 15 residues. The DNA for the CDR3 is TGCAGTGCTCGACCCGGGACAGGGAGCAATCAGCCCCAGCATTTT. Translation: CSARPGTGSNQPQHF.

This clonotype occurred many times. The V and J genes are TRBV27 and TRBJ1-5; no reliable D call. V dropped 3 bases and J dropped 2 bases, with 11 bases sitting between them. Germline CDR1 is MNHEY and CDR2 is SMNVEV (reference sequence). This CDR3 contains 15 residues. Here the CDR3 DNA reads TGTGCCAGCAGTTTTTGGCCCCCCGGCAATCAGCCCCAGCATTTT. Amino acids: CASSFWPPGNQPQHF.

Turning to this clonotype: This clone may be a read error of a much larger clone one base away. The chain joins TRBV12-3 or TRBV12-4 to TRBJ1-5; TRBD1 matches at 9 bases. The CDR3 covers 15 residues. V was clipped by 6 bases and J by 8 bases; unmatched bases: 11. CDR3 bases: TGTGCCAGCAGCCGTATCGGGACAGGGCCTAAGCCCCAGCATTTT. Protein product: CASSRIGTGPKPQHF.

This clonotype was observed a handful of times. Being one base from a much bigger clone, this may be a read error. The chain has TRBV29-1 and TRBJ2-3, with D possibly TRBD2 on 5 matching bases. The length of the CDR3 is 12 residues. The germline CDR1 and CDR2 sequences are SQVTM and ANQGSEA. The DNA of the CDR3 is TGCAGCGTTGGGAGGAGCACAGATATGCAGTATTTT. This gives the protein CSVGRSTDMQYF.

The sample holds a few counts of this clonotype. The gene calls are TRBV7-9 and TRBJ1-4; D gene unclear. This CDR3 is 14 amino acids long. Germline values: CDR1 SEHNR, CDR2 FQNEAQ (reference sequence). The V gene lost 11 bases and the J gene lost 0 bases, with 13 bases spanning the gap. The CDR3 loop reads CAVGEGSTNEKLFF. Here the CDR3 DNA reads TGTGCCGTCGGGGAGGGTTCAACTAATGAAAAACTGTTTTTT.